This T cell receptor beta chain was captured by sequencing in a study of T-cell reconstitution after alpha-beta-depleted transplantation in children. Broader study findings: Several hundred expanded graft clones reportedly gave rise to the alpha-beta T cells present about two months after transplant. Once a year had passed after transplant, T-cell counts and diversity came mostly from newly produced T cells.

The J segment lost 1 base and the V segment lost 10 bases, leaving 7 bases of the junction unmatched. The CDR3 spans 14 residues. Germline CDR1 ENHRY, CDR2 SYGVKD. Comment on this clonotype: Its cognate antigen is unknown.

Preparation of the TCRbeta library involved a method that used unique molecular identifiers. MiXCR, applied by TCRdb to the PCR reads, yields one record per CDR3 protein. This sample carries hundreds of thousands of distinct CDR3 sequences, about 17% of them seen once, and the ten largest clones take under 30%. This chain joins TRBV10-3 and TRBJ2-3; 8 bases match TRBD1. The sequence was obtained from a boy under three years old who had a stem cell transplant for Wiskott-Aldrich syndrome, so the T cells may come from the graft donor. Sequences were derived from PBMCs, mostly from graft donor cells, sampled 360 days after TCRalphabeta/CD19-depleted stem cell transplant. CDR3 nucleotides: TGTGCCACTCGGACAGGGACCGGCACAGATACGCAGTATTTT. Translation gives CATRTGTGTDTQYF.